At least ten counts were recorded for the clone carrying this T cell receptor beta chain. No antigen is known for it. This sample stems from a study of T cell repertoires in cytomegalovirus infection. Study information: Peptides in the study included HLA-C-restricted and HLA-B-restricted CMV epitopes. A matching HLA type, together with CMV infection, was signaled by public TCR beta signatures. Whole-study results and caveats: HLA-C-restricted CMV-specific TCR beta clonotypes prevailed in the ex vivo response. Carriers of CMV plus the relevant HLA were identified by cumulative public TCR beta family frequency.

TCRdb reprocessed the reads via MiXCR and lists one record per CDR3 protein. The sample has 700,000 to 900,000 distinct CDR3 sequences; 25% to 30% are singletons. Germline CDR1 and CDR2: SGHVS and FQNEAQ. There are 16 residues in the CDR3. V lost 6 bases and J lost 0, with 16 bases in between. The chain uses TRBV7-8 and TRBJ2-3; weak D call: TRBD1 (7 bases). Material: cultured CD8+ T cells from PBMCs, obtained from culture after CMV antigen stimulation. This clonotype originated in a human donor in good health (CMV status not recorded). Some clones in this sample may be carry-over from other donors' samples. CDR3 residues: CASSSLQGTSTDTQYF. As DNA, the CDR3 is TGTGCCAGCAGTTCCCTACAGGGGACTAGCACAGATACGCAGTATTTT.